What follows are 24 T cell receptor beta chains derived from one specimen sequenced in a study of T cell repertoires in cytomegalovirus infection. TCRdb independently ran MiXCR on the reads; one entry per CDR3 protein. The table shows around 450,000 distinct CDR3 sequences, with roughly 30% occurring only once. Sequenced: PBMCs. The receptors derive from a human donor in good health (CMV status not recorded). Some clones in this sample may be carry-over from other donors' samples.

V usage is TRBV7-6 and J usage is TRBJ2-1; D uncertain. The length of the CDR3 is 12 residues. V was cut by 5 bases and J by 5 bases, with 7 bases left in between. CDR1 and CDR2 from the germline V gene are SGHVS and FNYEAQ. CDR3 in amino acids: CASSPHNNEQFF. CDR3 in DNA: TGTGCCAGCAGCCCCCACAACAATGAGCAGTTCTTC.

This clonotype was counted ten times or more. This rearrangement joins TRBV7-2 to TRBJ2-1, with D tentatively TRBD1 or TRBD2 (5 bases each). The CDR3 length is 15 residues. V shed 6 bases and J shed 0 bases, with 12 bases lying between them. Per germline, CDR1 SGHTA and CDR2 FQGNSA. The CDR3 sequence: CASRVWGISYNEQFF. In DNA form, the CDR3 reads TGTGCCAGCAGGGTTTGGGGGATCTCCTACAATGAGCAGTTCTTC. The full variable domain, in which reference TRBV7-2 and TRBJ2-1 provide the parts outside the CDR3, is GAGVSQSPSNKVTEKGKDVELRCDPISGHTALYWYRQSLGQGLEFLIYFQGNSAPDKSGLPSDRFSAERTGGSVSTLTIQRTQQEDSAVYLCASRVWGISYNEQFFGPGTRLTVL.

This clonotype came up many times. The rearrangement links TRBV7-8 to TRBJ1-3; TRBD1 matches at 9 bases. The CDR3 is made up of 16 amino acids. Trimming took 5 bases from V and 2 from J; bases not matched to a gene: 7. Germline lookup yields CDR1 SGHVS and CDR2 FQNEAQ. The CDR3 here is CASSPPGQGPGNTIYF. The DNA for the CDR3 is TGTGCCAGCAGCCCCCCGGGACAGGGACCTGGAAACACCATATATTTT. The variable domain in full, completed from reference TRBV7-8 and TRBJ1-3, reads GAGVSQSPRYKVAKRGQDVALRCDPISGHVSLFWYQQALGQGPEFLTYFQNEAQLDKSGLPSDRFFAERPEGSVSTLKIQRTQQEDSAVYLCASSPPGQGPGNTIYFGEGSWLTVV.

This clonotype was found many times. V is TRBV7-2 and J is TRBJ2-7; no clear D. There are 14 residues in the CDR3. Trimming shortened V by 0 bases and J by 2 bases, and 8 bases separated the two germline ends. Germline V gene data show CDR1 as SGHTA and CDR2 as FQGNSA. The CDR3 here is CASSLAGPTYEQYF. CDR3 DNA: TGTGCCAGCAGCTTAGCCGGCCCTACCTACGAGCAGTACTTC.

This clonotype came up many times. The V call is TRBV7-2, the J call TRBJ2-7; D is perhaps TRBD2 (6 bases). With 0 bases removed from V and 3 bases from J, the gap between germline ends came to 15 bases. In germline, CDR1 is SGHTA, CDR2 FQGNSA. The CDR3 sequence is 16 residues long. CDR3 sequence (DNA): TGTGCCAGCAGCTTAGCGGGACTCTCGATAGGCTACGAGCAGTACTTC. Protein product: CASSLAGLSIGYEQYF.

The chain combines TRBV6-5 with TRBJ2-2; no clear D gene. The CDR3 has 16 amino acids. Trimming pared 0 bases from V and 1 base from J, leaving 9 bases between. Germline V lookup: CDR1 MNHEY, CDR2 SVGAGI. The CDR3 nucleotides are TGTGCCAGCAGTTACTCGATGTGGGGGAACACCGGGGAGCTGTTTTTT. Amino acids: CASSYSMWGNTGELFF.

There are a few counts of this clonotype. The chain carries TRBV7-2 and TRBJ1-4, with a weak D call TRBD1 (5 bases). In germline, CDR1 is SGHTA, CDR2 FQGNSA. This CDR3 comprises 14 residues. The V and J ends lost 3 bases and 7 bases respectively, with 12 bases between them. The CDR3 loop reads CASSLLREGEKLFF. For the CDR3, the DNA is TGTGCCAGCAGCTTGCTCAGGGAAGGTGAAAAACTGTTTTTT.

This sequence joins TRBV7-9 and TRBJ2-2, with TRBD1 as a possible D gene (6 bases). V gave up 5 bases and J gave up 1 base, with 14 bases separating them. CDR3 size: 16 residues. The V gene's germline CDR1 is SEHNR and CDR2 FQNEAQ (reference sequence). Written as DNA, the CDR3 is TGTGCCAGCAGCCCTTCCGGCAGGGGGAACACCGGGGAGCTGTTTTTT. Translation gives CASSPSGRGNTGELFF.

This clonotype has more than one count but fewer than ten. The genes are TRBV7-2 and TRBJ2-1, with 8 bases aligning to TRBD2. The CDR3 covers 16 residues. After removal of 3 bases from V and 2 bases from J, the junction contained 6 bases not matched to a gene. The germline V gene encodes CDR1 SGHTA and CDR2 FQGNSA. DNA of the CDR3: TGTGCCAGCAGCTTGGAAAGCGGGAGACCCTACAATGAGCAGTTCTTC. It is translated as CASSLESGRPYNEQFF. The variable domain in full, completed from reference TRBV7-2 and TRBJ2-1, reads GAGVSQSPSNKVTEKGKDVELRCDPISGHTALYWYRQSLGQGLEFLIYFQGNSAPDKSGLPSDRFSAERTGGSVSTLTIQRTQQEDSAVYLCASSLESGRPYNEQFFGPGTRLTVL.

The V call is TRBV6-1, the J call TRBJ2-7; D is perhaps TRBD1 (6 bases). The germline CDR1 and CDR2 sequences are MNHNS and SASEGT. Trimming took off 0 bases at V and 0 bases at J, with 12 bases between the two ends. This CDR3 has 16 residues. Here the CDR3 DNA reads TGTGCCAGCAGTGAAGCGCTGGGGGCAAGCTCCTACGAGCAGTACTTC. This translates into CASSEALGASSYEQYF.

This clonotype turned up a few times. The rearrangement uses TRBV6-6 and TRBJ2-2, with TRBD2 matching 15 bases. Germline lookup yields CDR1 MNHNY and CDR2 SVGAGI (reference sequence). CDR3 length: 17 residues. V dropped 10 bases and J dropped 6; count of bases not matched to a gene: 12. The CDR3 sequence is CATGSPGLAGGPGELFF. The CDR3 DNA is TGTGCCACTGGCTCCCCGGGACTAGCGGGGGGCCCCGGGGAGCTGTTTTTT.

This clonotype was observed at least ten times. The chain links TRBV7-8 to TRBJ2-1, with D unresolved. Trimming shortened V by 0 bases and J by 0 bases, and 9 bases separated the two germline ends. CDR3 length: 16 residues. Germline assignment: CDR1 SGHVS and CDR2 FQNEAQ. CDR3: CASSLAHSSSYNEQFF. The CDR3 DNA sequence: TGTGCCAGCAGCTTAGCGCACAGTAGCTCCTACAATGAGCAGTTCTTC.

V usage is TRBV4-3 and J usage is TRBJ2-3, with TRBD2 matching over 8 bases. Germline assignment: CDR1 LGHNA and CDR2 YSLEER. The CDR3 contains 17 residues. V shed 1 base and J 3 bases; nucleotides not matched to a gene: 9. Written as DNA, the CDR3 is TGCGCCAGCAGCCAAGGCGACGGGGGGGCGCTGACAGATACGCAGTATTTT. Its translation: CASSQGDGGALTDTQYF.

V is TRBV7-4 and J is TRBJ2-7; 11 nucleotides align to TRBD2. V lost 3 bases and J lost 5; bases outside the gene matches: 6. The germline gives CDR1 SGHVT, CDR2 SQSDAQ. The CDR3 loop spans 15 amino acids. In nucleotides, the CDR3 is TGTGCCAGCAGCTTTTCGACTAGCGGGGTCCACGAGCAGTACTTC. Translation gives CASSFSTSGVHEQYF.

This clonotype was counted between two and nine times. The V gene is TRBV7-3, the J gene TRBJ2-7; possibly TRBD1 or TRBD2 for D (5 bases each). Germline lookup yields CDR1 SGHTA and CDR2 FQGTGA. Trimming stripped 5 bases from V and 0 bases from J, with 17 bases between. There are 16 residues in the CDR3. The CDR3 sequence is CASSGVGVMSSYEQYF. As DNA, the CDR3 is TGTGCCAGCAGCGGGGTGGGGGTCATGAGCTCCTACGAGCAGTACTTC.

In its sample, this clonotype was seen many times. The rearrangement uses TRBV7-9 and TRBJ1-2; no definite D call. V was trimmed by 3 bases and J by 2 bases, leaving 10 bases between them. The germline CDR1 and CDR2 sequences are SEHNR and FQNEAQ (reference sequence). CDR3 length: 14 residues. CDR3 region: CASSFAGPNYGYTF. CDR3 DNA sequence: TGTGCCAGCAGCTTCGCAGGCCCCAACTATGGCTACACCTTC.

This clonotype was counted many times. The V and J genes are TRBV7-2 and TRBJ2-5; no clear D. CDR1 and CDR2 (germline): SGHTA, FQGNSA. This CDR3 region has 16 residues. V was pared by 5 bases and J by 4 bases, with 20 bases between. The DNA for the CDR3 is TGTGCCAGCAGCCACACCTTACTGGCCCGTGGAGAGACCCAGTACTTC. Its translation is CASSHTLLARGETQYF.

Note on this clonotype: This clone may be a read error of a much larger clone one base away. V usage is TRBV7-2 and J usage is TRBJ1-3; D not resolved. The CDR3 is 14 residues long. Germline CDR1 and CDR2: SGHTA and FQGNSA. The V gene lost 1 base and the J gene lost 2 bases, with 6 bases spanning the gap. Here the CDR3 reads CASSLDPTGNTIYF. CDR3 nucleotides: TGTGCCAGCAGCTTAGACCCTACTGGAAACACCATATATTTT.

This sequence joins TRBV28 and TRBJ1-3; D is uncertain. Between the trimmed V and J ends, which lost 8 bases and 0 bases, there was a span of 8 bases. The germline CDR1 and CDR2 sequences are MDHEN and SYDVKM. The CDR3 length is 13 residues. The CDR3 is CASPGPSGNTIYF. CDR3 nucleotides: TGTGCCAGCCCTGGTCCCTCTGGAAACACCATATATTTT.

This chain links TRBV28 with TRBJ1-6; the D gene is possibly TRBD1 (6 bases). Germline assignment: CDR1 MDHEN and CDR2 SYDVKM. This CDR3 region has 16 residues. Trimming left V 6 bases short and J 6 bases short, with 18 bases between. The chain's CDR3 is CASSIRTDSSNSPLHF. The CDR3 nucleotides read TGTGCCAGCAGCATACGGACGGACAGTAGTAATTCACCCCTCCACTTT.

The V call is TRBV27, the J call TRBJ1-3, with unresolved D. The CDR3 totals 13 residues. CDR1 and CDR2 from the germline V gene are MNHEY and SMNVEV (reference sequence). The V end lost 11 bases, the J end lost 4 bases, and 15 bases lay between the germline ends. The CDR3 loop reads CASGGQPGNTIYF. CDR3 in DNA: TGTGCCTCGGGAGGGCAGCCAGGAAACACCATATATTTT.

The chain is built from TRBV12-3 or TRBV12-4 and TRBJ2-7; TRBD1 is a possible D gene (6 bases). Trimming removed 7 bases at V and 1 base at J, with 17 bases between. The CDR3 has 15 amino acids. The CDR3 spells CASKREGHSSYEQYF. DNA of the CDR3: TGTGCCAGCAAACGAGAGGGACATTCATCCTACGAGCAGTACTTC.

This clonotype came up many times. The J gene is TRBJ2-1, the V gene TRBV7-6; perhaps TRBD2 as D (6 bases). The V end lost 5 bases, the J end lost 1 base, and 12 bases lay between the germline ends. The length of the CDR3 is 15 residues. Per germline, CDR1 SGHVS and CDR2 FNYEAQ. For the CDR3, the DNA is TGTGCCAGCAGCGGGATGGGGGGATCCTACAATGAGCAGTTCTTC. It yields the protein CASSGMGGSYNEQFF.

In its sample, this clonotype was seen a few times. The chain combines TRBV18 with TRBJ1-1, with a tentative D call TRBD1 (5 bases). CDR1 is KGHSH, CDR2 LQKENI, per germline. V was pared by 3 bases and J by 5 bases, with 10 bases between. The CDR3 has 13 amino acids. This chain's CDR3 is CASSPQGWTEAFF. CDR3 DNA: TGTGCCAGCTCACCGCAGGGTTGGACTGAAGCTTTCTTT.